The clone carrying this T cell receptor (beta chain) was detected once. After removal of 6 bases from V and 11 bases from J, the junction contained 21 bases not matched to a gene. In germline, CDR1 is MDHEN, CDR2 SYDVKM. The CDR3 spans 16 residues. The data were obtained in a study of shared clonotypes between healthy human individuals. Study at large: For every donor, three CD4 naive, three CD4 memory, two CD8 naive and one CD8 memory plates were used.

As handled by the study authors: There were no quality scores in the junction-only immunoSEQ sequences, so filtering differed. Only in-frame clones appear in the TCRdb table, and some are missing; sequencing was by immunoSEQ multiplex PCR. The DNA was the basis for D and trimming; V, J and clone size are from that table. This sample has about 2.3 million clones; approximately 95% occur once, and the top ten carry roughly 0.36%. Every donor was a Caucasian adult from Nashville, Tennessee. The clonotype originates from a man between 18 and 35 years old in good health. Some clones in this sample may be carry-over from other donors' samples. The chain carries TRBV28 and TRBJ2-7, with 8 nucleotides matching TRBD1. The sample consisted of naive CD4+ T cells from PBMCs. Indicated subset: CD45RA+ positively selected. CDR3 sequence (DNA): TGTGCCAGCAGCAAGCATAGACCGGGACAGGCTAAGGATGAGTACTTC. Its protein is CASSKHRPGQAKDEYF.